The next 27 T cell receptor beta chains were all read from a single sample in a study of control samples from healthy donors and cancer patients. Libraries were prepared by immunoSEQ multiplex PCR; TCRdb keeps only in-frame clonotypes and omits some of them. The sample contains about 20,000 clones, about 85% of which appear only once. The sample consisted of PBMCs. Every receptor here comes from a woman between 65 and 79 years old with lung cancer.

The CDR3 here is CASSPRTDYLNSPLHF. CDR3 DNA: TGTGCCAGCTCACCACGGACAGACTACCTAAATTCACCCCTCCACTTT. The J gene is TRBJ1-6, the V gene TRBV18; the D gene is possibly TRBD1 (6 bases). This CDR3 spans 16 amino acids. The ends were cut back, 1 base at V and 7 bases at J, with 14 bases in the middle. CDR1 and CDR2 (germline): KGHSH, LQKENI.

The CDR3 DNA reads TGCAGCGTTGCATTTCCAGGGCTTAACAATGAGCAGTTCTTC. Its translation is CSVAFPGLNNEQFF. The chain uses TRBV29-1 and TRBJ2-1; possibly TRBD1 for D (5 bases). This CDR3 comprises 14 residues. CDR1 and CDR2 (germline): SQVTM, ANQGSEA. Trimming cost V 4 bases and J 5 bases, with 15 bases left between them.

The V call is TRBV7-2, the J call TRBJ2-1; D is perhaps TRBD2 (6 bases). Trimming left V 2 bases short and J 0 bases short, with 8 bases between. Germline CDR1 and CDR2: SGHTA and FQGNSA. The CDR3 runs 15 residues. CDR3 sequence: CASSLIADSYNEQFF. The CDR3 DNA reads as TGTGCCAGCAGCTTAATAGCGGACTCCTACAATGAGCAGTTCTTC.

This rearrangement joins TRBV5-1 to TRBJ1-2; D perhaps matches TRBD1 (6 bases). There are 15 residues in the CDR3. Germline CDR1 SGHRS, CDR2 YFSETQ. V shed 3 bases and J shed 7 bases, with 19 bases lying between them. The CDR3 region is CASSSPTTGGAGYTF. The CDR3 DNA sequence: TGCGCCAGCAGCTCCCCCACGACAGGAGGGGCTGGCTACACCTTC.

The V and J genes are TRBV10-3 and TRBJ1-1; TRBD1 matches at 8 bases. J lost 4 bases, V lost 2 bases, and 3 bases had no gene match. The CDR3 consists of 14 residues. Germline lookup yields CDR1 ENHRY and CDR2 SYGVKD. The CDR3 DNA reads as TGTGCCATCAGTGAGGCAGGGGGCACCACTGAAGCTTTCTTT. This sequence encodes CAISEAGGTTEAFF.

This chain joins TRBV13 and TRBJ2-5, with TRBD2 matching over 10 bases. J was trimmed by 4 bases and V by 4 bases; bases with no gene match: 9. This CDR3 is built from 16 residues. The germline CDR1 and CDR2 sequences are PRHDT and FYEKMQ (reference sequence). CDR3 residues: CASSSSLGTSAETQYF. The DNA of the CDR3 is TGTGCCAGCAGCTCATCCCTCGGGACTAGCGCAGAGACCCAGTACTTC.

This rearrangement joins TRBV5-1 to TRBJ2-5; the D gene is possibly TRBD1 (6 bases). The CDR3 spans 13 residues. Trimming took 4 bases from V and 3 from J, leaving 10 bases between them. Per germline, CDR1 SGHRS and CDR2 YFSETQ. CDR3 in DNA: TGCGCCAGCAGCCAGGACAGAAAAGAGACCCAGTACTTC. Translating it yields CASSQDRKETQYF. The complete variable domain, with remaining parts taken from reference TRBV5-1 and TRBJ2-5, reads KAGVTQTPRYLIKTRGQQVTLSCSPISGHRSVSWYQQTPGQGLQFLFEYFSETQRNKGNFPGRFSGRQFSNSRSEMNVSTLELGDSALYLCASSQDRKETQYFGPGTRLLVL.

The rearrangement uses TRBV19 and TRBJ1-6, with 8 bases lining up with TRBD1. The CDR3 sequence is 14 residues long. V gave up 7 bases and J gave up 8 bases; unmatched junction bases: 7. CDR1 is LNHDA, CDR2 SQIVND, per germline (reference sequence). The CDR3 protein is CASKLQGVDSPLHF. The CDR3 region has the DNA TGTGCCAGTAAACTACAGGGGGTTGATTCACCCCTCCACTTT. The full variable domain, in which reference TRBV19 and TRBJ1-6 provide the parts outside the CDR3, is DGGITQSPKYLFRKEGQNVTLSCEQNLNHDAMYWYRQDPGQGLRLIYYSQIVNDFQKGDIAEGYSVSREKKESFPLTVTSAQKNPTAFYLCASKLQGVDSPLHFGNGTRLTVT.

The gene calls are TRBV2 and TRBJ1-2; 12 nucleotides align to TRBD1. Germline CDR1 is SNHLY and CDR2 is FYNNEI. V lost 4 bases and J lost 4; bases outside the gene matches: 7. This CDR3 is 16 amino acids long. DNA of the CDR3: TGTGCCAGCAGTGTACCGGGACAGGGGGCAGGCTATGGCTACACCTTC. Translating gives CASSVPGQGAGYGYTF.

The chain links TRBV6-5 to TRBJ2-7, with unresolved D. This CDR3 spans 12 amino acids. Germline loops: CDR1 MNHEY, CDR2 SVGAGI. V dropped 6 bases and J dropped 8 bases, with 14 bases sitting between them. As DNA, the CDR3 is TGTGCCAGCAGACCCCCCACTTGGAAGCAGTACTTC. Translation gives CASRPPTWKQYF.

The genes are TRBV11-2 and TRBJ2-7; no reliable D call. The V gene lost 1 base and the J gene lost 2 bases, with 6 bases spanning the gap. Germline CDR1 SGHAT, CDR2 FQNNGV. The CDR3 has 13 amino acids. In DNA form, the CDR3 reads TGTGCCAGCAGCTTAGGTGGGACCTACGAGCAGTACTTC. It translates to CASSLGGTYEQYF.

This rearrangement joins TRBV15 to TRBJ1-3; D call uncertain. V lost 0 bases and J lost 1, with 7 bases in between. The length of the CDR3 is 15 residues. Germline lookup yields CDR1 LNHNV and CDR2 YYDKDF (reference sequence). In nucleotides, the CDR3 is TGTGCCACCAGCAGAGATCGGGGTTCTGGAAACACCATATATTTT. It encodes CATSRDRGSGNTIYF. The whole variable domain, remainder taken from reference TRBV15 and TRBJ1-3, is DAMVIQNPRYQVTQFGKPVTLSCSQTLNHNVMYWYQQKSSQAPKLLFHYYDKDFNNEADTPDNFQSRRPNTSFCFLDIRSPGLGDTAMYLCATSRDRGSGNTIYFGEGSWLTVV.

The J gene is TRBJ1-1, the V gene TRBV5-1, with TRBD1 as a possible D gene (5 bases). The CDR3 extends over 17 amino acids. Trimming left V 0 bases short and J 4 bases short, with 19 bases between. The V gene's germline CDR1 is SGHRS and CDR2 YFSETQ. CDR3 nucleotides: TGCGCCAGCAGCTTGGGCACCCGGGGGGGGTTGAGCACTGAAGCTTTCTTT. This translates into CASSLGTRGGLSTEAFF.

V usage is TRBV5-6 and J usage is TRBJ1-4; D gene uncertain. Per germline, CDR1 SGHDT and CDR2 YYEEEE. V was pared by 5 bases and J by 0 bases, with 5 bases between. The CDR3 is 13 residues long. CDR3 amino acids: CASRQSTNEKLFF. The CDR3 region has the DNA TGTGCCAGCAGGCAGTCAACTAATGAAAAACTGTTTTTT.

The rearrangement joins TRBV18 to TRBJ1-1; D remains unclear. The CDR3 runs 13 residues. Germline lookup yields CDR1 KGHSH and CDR2 LQKENI. The V end lost 3 bases, the J end lost 5 bases, and 10 bases lay between the germline ends. The CDR3 region is CASSPSQRTEAFF. CDR3 in DNA: TGTGCCAGCTCACCCTCCCAAAGGACTGAAGCTTTCTTT.

This clone turned up a few times. The V gene is TRBV9, the J gene TRBJ2-2; no reliable D call. The germline V gene encodes CDR1 SGDLS and CDR2 YYNGEE. CDR3 length equals 17 residues. The germline V and J ends were trimmed by 0 bases and 5 bases, with 17 bases remaining between them. The CDR3 sequence: CASSVAVLRSGTGELFF. The CDR3 coding sequence is TGTGCCAGCAGCGTAGCCGTACTTCGGAGTGGGACCGGGGAGCTGTTTTTT.

This clone was seen only a few times. The rearrangement uses TRBV27 and TRBJ2-2; D remains ambiguous. The CDR3 is 14 amino acids. V lost 2 bases and J 5 bases, leaving 9 bases between the germline ends. Looked up from germline, CDR1 is MNHEY and CDR2 is SMNVEV (reference sequence). CDR3 region: CASSLGSLTGELFF. CDR3 nucleotide sequence: TGTGCCAGCAGTTTAGGCAGTCTTACCGGGGAGCTGTTTTTT.

This chain uses TRBV24-1 with TRBJ2-5, with 10 bases fitting TRBD1. Per germline, CDR1 KGHDR and CDR2 SFDVKD. V shed 2 bases and J 4 bases; nucleotides not matched to a gene: 6. The CDR3 is made up of 16 amino acids. DNA for the CDR3: TGTGCCACCAGTGATTCCAAGACAGGGGGCCGAGAGACCCAGTACTTC. Amino acid sequence: CATSDSKTGGRETQYF.

The chain uses TRBV18 and TRBJ1-1; TRBD1 aligns across 10 bases. Trimming removed 8 bases from V and 0 bases from J; junction bases left unmatched: 18. The CDR3 is 19 amino acids. Germline-derived CDR1 and CDR2 are KGHSH and LQKENI. CDR3 coding DNA: TGTGCCAGCCGACCAGACAGGGGGCTCCCCTCTTACATGAACACTGAAGCTTTCTTT. Translation: CASRPDRGLPSYMNTEAFF.

This sequence joins TRBV7-3 and TRBJ2-1, with unresolved D. Germline assignment: CDR1 SGHTA and CDR2 FQGTGA. The CDR3 extends over 13 amino acids. Trimming pared 3 bases from V and 5 bases from J, leaving 8 bases between. The CDR3 sequence is CASSFMRDNEQFF. The CDR3 coding sequence is TGTGCCAGCAGCTTCATGAGAGACAATGAGCAGTTCTTC.

The chain uses TRBV29-1 and TRBJ1-1; 9 nucleotides agree with TRBD1. CDR1 SQVTM and CDR2 ANQGSEA come from the germline V gene. Trimming cost V 1 base and J 1 base; bases outside gene matches: 1. The CDR3 runs to 14 residues. CDR3 coding DNA: TGCAGCGTTGAAGGGGGACAGGGGAACACTGAAGCTTTCTTT. Its protein product is CSVEGGQGNTEAFF.

The chain combines TRBV6-5 with TRBJ2-2; no clear D. CDR3 length: 12 amino acids. The ends were cut back, 2 bases at V and 5 bases at J, with 3 bases in the middle. CDR1 and CDR2 (germline): MNHEY, SVGAGI. The CDR3 DNA reads as TGTGCCAGCAGTTACGGAACCGGGGAGCTGTTTTTT. Encoded protein: CASSYGTGELFF.

The rearrangement joins TRBV3-1 (or the pseudogene TRBV3-2) to TRBJ1-3; D possibly corresponds to TRBD1 (5 bases). CDR1 and CDR2 (germline): LGHDT, YNNKEL (reference sequence). V shed 5 bases and J shed 2 bases, with 13 bases lying between them. The CDR3 has 15 residues. This chain's CDR3 is CASSWAPGAGNTIYF. DNA of the CDR3: TGTGCCAGCAGCTGGGCACCGGGGGCTGGAAACACCATATATTTT.

This clone showed up just a few times. This rearrangement joins TRBV7-2 to TRBJ1-6; 7 nucleotides agree with TRBD1. Germline lookup yields CDR1 SGHTA and CDR2 FQGNSA. Trimming removed 6 bases from V and 7 bases from J; junction bases left unmatched: 6. The CDR3 length is 14 residues. The CDR3 loop reads CASSPGGSNSPLHF. As DNA, the CDR3 is TGTGCCAGCAGTCCAGGGGGATCAAATTCACCCCTCCACTTT.

J is TRBJ2-1 and V is TRBV12-3 or TRBV12-4, with D perhaps TRBD2 (5 bases). This CDR3 is built from 11 residues. Trimming stripped 3 bases from V and 9 bases from J, with 6 bases between. CDR3 in DNA: TGTGCCAGCAGTTTTGGACTTGAGCAGTTCTTC. Amino acid sequence: CASSFGLEQFF.

The rearrangement joins TRBV2 to TRBJ1-4; possibly TRBD1 for D (6 bases). The CDR3 consists of 16 residues. In germline, CDR1 is SNHLY, CDR2 FYNNEI. V lost 3 bases to trimming and J lost 7 bases, with 18 bases between them. The CDR3 reads CASSDTSTGIVEKLFF. The CDR3, as DNA: TGTGCCAGCAGTGACACCTCTACAGGGATAGTTGAAAAACTGTTTTTT. Looking up the rest from reference TRBV2 and TRBJ1-4 gives the full variable domain: EPEVTQTPSHQVTQMGQEVILRCVPISNHLYFYWYRQILGQKVEFLVSFYNNEISEKSEIFDDQFSVERPDGSNFTLKIRSTKLEDSAMYFCASSDTSTGIVEKLFFGSGTQLSVL.

The chain carries TRBV28 and TRBJ2-7, with D hard to call. This CDR3 has 13 amino acids. In germline, CDR1 is MDHEN, CDR2 SYDVKM. Trimming removed 6 bases at V and 2 bases at J, with 11 bases between. The CDR3 DNA reads as TGTGCCAGCAGGCCTATGCGAGCCTACGAGCAGTACTTC. Its protein product is CASRPMRAYEQYF.